Following are 15 T cell receptor beta chains from one sample sequenced in a study of blood T cell repertoires in COVID-19. Sequenced by immunoSEQ multiplex PCR; TCRdb stores in-frame clones only, minus some. The table has 30,000 to 40,000 clones, approximately 86% seen once. The sample taken for sequencing was peripheral blood. All receptors derive from a woman older than 75 with active or convalescent COVID-19.

The V call is TRBV28, the J call TRBJ1-2; maybe TRBD1 (6 bases). The V gene's germline CDR1 is MDHEN and CDR2 SYDVKM. Trimming removed 3 bases from V and 0 bases from J, with 14 bases in between. This CDR3 spans 16 amino acids. CDR3 in DNA: TGTGCCAGCAGTTTTACAGGGACGACTACTAACTATGGCTACACCTTC. As protein: CASSFTGTTTNYGYTF.

The chain has TRBV19 and TRBJ2-1; D perhaps matches TRBD1 (6 bases). V lost 3 bases to trimming and J lost 6 bases, with 21 bases between them. Germline V gene sequence: CDR1 LNHDA, CDR2 SQIVND (reference sequence). The CDR3 contains 17 residues. The CDR3 loop reads CASSIVKGQFYSNEQFF. In nucleotides, the CDR3 is TGTGCCAGTAGTATCGTTAAGGGACAATTTTATTCCAATGAGCAGTTCTTC.

The CDR3 loop is CASSSGQAYGYTF. The DNA of the CDR3 is TGTGCCAGCAGCTCCGGACAGGCTTATGGCTACACCTTC. This sequence joins TRBV7-8 and TRBJ1-2, with TRBD1 matching 7 bases. Germline V gives CDR1 SGHVS, CDR2 FQNEAQ. The CDR3 loop spans 13 amino acids. Trimming at V came to 4 bases and at J to 5 bases, leaving 4 bases not matched to a gene. The variable domain in full, with the rest retrieved from reference TRBV7-8 and TRBJ1-2, is GAGVSQSPRYKVAKRGQDVALRCDPISGHVSLFWYQQALGQGPEFLTYFQNEAQLDKSGLPSDRFFAERPEGSVSTLKIQRTQQEDSAVYLCASSSGQAYGYTFGSGTRLTVV.

The V gene is TRBV5-1, the J gene TRBJ2-7; 9 bases match TRBD2. After removal of 0 bases from V and 1 base from J, the junction contained 5 bases not matched to a gene. CDR3 length: 16 amino acids. The V gene's germline CDR1 is SGHRS and CDR2 YFSETQ. CDR3 protein: CASSLVGGLASYEQYF. The CDR3 DNA is TGCGCCAGCAGCTTGGTGGGGGGACTAGCATCCTACGAGCAGTACTTC.

This rearrangement joins TRBV9 to TRBJ2-7; TRBD1 matches at 7 bases. The CDR3 contains 14 residues. The germline gives CDR1 SGDLS, CDR2 YYNGEE. Losses at the gene ends were 0 bases for V and 3 bases for J; bases not matched to a gene: 3. The CDR3 DNA sequence: TGTGCCAGCAGCGTAGGGGACAGCCTCTACGAGCAGTACTTC. It specifies CASSVGDSLYEQYF.

The V gene is TRBV10-3, the J gene TRBJ2-1, with a weak D call TRBD1 (5 bases). CDR3 size: 14 residues. The germline V and J ends were trimmed by 2 bases and 12 bases, with 17 bases remaining between them. Germline CDR1 reads ENHRY; CDR2 reads SYGVKD. The CDR3 is CAISEGSTGQGQFF. Written as DNA, the CDR3 is TGTGCCATCAGTGAGGGATCTACCGGTCAGGGGCAGTTCTTC.

The chain joins TRBV28 to TRBJ1-2, with 10 nucleotides matching TRBD1. The V and J ends lost 4 bases and 0 bases, in that order; junction bases with no gene match: 14. This CDR3 is built from 19 residues. Germline CDR1 MDHEN, CDR2 SYDVKM. The CDR3 protein is CASSSPGTGDRTSNYGYTF. Written as DNA, the CDR3 is TGTGCCAGCAGTTCCCCCGGGACAGGGGATCGGACGTCTAACTATGGCTACACCTTC.

This clone turned up a few times. The chain couples TRBV6-1 to TRBJ1-5; D is undetermined. This CDR3 has 15 amino acids. The V end lost 2 bases, the J end lost 2 bases, and 10 bases lay between the germline ends. From germline, CDR1 is MNHNS and CDR2 SASEGT. CDR3 coding DNA: TGTGCCAGCAGTGAACGCACCGGTGGCAATCAGCCCCAGCATTTT. Protein product: CASSERTGGNQPQHF.

The chain joins TRBV7-2 to TRBJ2-2, with 7 bases aligning to TRBD1. Germline V CDR1 and CDR2: SGHTA, FQGNSA. V was pared by 7 bases and J by 4 bases, with 18 bases of the junction left unmatched. The length of the CDR3 is 18 residues. CDR3: CASNPPAGGVRSTGELFF. CDR3 coding DNA: TGTGCCAGCAACCCCCCCGCAGGGGGAGTGAGATCCACCGGGGAGCTGTTTTTT.

The J gene is TRBJ2-2, the V gene TRBV29-1; D is possibly TRBD1 (6 bases). Germline V gives CDR1 SQVTM, CDR2 ANQGSEA. There are 14 residues in the CDR3. V lost 7 bases and J lost 0, with 12 bases in between. The CDR3 DNA follows: TGCAGCGCATCGACAGGCACGAACACCGGGGAGCTGTTTTTT. Translating it yields CSASTGTNTGELFF.

This chain joins TRBV5-1 and TRBJ1-1; D is ambiguous. V was shortened by 3 bases and J by 4 bases, with 10 bases between the two germline ends. From germline, CDR1 is SGHRS and CDR2 YFSETQ. This CDR3 is built from 13 residues. The CDR3 DNA is TGCGCCAGCAGCTCCCTGGGAGGCACTGAAGCTTTCTTT. Protein sequence: CASSSLGGTEAFF.

This clone appeared once. This chain links TRBV5-4 with TRBJ2-3, with TRBD2 matching 14 bases. Germline CDR1 is SGHNT and CDR2 is YYREEE (reference sequence). This CDR3 has 16 residues. After removal of 6 bases from V and 1 base from J, the junction contained 4 bases not matched to a gene. The CDR3 loop is CASTRGLAGGTDTQYF. CDR3 bases: TGTGCCAGCACCCGGGGACTAGCGGGAGGCACAGATACGCAGTATTTT.

V usage is TRBV6-5 and J usage is TRBJ1-6; D not certain. The CDR3 totals 14 residues. The ends were cut back, 5 bases at V and 10 bases at J, with 15 bases in the middle. In germline, CDR1 is MNHEY, CDR2 SVGAGI. The CDR3 loop is CASSMGGGGSPLHF. In nucleotides, the CDR3 is TGTGCCAGCAGTATGGGAGGAGGAGGGTCACCCCTCCACTTT.

The chain joins TRBV27 to TRBJ2-3; 7 bases align to TRBD1. The germline V gene encodes CDR1 MNHEY and CDR2 SMNVEV (reference sequence). J gave up 3 bases and V 8 bases, and 5 bases lay outside the gene matches. The CDR3 is 13 amino acids. The CDR3 nucleotides read TGTGCCAGCCGTCGGACAGGTACAGATACGCAGTATTTT. Its translation is CASRRTGTDTQYF.

The rearrangement uses TRBV5-8 and TRBJ1-4; D uncertain. Germline-derived CDR1 and CDR2 are SGHTS and YDEGEE. The CDR3 is 11 amino acids. Deletions cut 1 base from V and 7 bases from J, with 2 bases between. For the CDR3, the DNA is TGTGCCAGCAGCTTGCGTGAAAAACTGTTTTTT. Protein sequence: CASSLREKLFF.